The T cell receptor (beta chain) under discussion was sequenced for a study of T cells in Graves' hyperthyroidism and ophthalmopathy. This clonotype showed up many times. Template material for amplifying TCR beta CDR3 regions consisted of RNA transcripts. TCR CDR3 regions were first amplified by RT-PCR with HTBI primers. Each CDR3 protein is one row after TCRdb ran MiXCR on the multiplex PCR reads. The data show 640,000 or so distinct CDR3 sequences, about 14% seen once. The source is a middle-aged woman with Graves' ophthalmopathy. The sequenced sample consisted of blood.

The CDR3: CSVEARQENTEAFF. The DNA for the CDR3 is TGCAGCGTTGAAGCGAGACAGGAGAACACTGAAGCTTTCTTT. The gene calls are TRBV29-1 and TRBJ1-1; TRBD1 is a possible D gene (6 bases). V was cut by 1 base and J by 1 base, with 10 bases left in between. The CDR3 runs to 14 residues. Germline V gene lookup returns CDR1 SQVTM and CDR2 ANQGSEA.